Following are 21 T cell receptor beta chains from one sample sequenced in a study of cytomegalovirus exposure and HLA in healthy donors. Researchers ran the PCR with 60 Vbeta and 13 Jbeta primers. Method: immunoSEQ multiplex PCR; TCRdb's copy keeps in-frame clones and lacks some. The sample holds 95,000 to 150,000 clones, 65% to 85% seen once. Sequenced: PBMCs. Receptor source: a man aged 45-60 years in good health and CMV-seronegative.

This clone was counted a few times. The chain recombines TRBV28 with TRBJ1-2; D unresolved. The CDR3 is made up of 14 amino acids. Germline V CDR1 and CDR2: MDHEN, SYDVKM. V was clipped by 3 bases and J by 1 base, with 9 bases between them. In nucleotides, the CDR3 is TGTGCCAGCAGTTTTACCGGGAGTAACTATGGCTACACCTTC. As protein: CASSFTGSNYGYTF.

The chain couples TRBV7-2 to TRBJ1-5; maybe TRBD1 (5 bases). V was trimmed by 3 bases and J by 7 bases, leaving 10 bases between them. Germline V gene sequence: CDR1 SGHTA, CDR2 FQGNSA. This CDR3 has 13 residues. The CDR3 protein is CASSFTQGQPQHF. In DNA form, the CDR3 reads TGTGCCAGCAGCTTCACCCAGGGACAGCCCCAGCATTTT.

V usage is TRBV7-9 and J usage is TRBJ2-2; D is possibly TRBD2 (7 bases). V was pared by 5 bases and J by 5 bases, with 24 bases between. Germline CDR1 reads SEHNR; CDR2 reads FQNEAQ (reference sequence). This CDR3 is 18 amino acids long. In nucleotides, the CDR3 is TGTGCCAGCAGCCCAACAAACGGCGGGGGCGCGTGGACCGGGGAGCTGTTTTTT. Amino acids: CASSPTNGGGAWTGELFF.

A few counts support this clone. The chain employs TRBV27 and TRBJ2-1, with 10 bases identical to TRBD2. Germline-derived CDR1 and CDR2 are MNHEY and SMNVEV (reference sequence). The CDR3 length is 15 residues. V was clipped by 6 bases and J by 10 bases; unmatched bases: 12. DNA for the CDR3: TGTGCCAGCAGCTCAGCGGGAGGGCCGTGGAACGAGCAGTTCTTC. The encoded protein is CASSSAGGPWNEQFF.

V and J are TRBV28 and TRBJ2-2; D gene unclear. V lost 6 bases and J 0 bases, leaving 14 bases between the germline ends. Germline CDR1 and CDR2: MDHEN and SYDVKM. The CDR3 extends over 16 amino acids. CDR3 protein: CASSEVRPANTGELFF. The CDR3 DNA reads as TGTGCCAGCAGCGAAGTCAGGCCCGCGAACACCGGGGAGCTGTTTTTT.

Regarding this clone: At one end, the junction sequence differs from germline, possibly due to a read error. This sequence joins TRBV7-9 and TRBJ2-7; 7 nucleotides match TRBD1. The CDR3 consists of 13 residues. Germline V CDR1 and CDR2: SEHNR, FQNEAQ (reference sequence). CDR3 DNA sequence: TGTTCCAGCAGCTTGAGAGGGGGCGACGAGCAGTACTTC. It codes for CSSSLRGGDEQYF.

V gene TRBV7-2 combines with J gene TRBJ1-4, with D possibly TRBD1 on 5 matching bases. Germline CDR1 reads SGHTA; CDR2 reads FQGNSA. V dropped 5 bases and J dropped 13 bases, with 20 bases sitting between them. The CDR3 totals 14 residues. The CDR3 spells CASSRDGGGSGLFF. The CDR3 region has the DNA TGTGCCAGCAGCCGGGACGGGGGAGGTAGTGGACTGTTTTTT.

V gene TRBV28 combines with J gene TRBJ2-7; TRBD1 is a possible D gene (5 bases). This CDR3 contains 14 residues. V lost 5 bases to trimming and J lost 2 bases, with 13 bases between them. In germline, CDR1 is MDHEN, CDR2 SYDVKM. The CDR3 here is CASSGAVLTYEQYF. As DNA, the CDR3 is TGTGCCAGCAGTGGGGCTGTGCTGACCTACGAGCAGTACTTC.

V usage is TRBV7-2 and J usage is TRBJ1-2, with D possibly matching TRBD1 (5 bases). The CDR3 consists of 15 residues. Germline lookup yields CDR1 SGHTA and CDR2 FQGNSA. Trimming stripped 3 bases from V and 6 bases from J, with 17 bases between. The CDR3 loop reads CASSFGGGRVNGYTF. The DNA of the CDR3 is TGTGCCAGCAGCTTTGGGGGTGGGAGGGTAAATGGCTACACCTTC.

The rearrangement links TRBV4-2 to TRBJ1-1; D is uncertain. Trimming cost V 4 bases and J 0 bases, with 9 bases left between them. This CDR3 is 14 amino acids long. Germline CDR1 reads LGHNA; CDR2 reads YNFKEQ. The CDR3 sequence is CASSLRRVNTEAFF. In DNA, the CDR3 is TGTGCCAGCAGCCTGCGACGGGTGAACACTGAAGCTTTCTTT.

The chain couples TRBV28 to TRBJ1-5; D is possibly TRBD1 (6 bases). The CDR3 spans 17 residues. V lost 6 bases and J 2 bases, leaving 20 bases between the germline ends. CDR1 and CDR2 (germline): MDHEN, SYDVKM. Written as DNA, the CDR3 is TGTGCCAGCAGCCTCCGCGCGGCGGGGGCGGGCAATCAGCCCCAGCATTTT. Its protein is CASSLRAAGAGNQPQHF.

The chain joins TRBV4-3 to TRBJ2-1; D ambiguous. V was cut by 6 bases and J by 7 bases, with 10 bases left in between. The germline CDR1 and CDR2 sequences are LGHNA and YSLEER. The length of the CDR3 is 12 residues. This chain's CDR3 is CASSRTENEQFF. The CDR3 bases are TGCGCCAGCAGTAGAACAGAGAATGAGCAGTTCTTC.

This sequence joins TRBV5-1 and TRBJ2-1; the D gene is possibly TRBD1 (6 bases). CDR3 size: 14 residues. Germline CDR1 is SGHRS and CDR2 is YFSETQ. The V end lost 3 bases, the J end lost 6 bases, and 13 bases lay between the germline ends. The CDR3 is CASSSQGIINEQFF. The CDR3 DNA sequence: TGCGCCAGCAGCTCACAGGGTATAATCAATGAGCAGTTCTTC.

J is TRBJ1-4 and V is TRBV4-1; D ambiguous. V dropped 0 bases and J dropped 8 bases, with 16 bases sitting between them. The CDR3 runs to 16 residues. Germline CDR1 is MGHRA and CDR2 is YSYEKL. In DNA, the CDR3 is TGCGCCAGCAGCCAAGATCCTGGCCTCGGAGGGGAAAAACTGTTTTTT. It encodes CASSQDPGLGGEKLFF.

The CDR3 bases are TGTGCCAGCAGTTTCCCCCCCCTTGCGCAGTATTTT. It specifies CASSFPPLAQYF. The chain uses TRBV28 and TRBJ2-3; D remains unclear. The germline V gene has CDR1 MDHEN and CDR2 SYDVKM. Trimming shortened V by 3 bases and J by 10 bases, and 11 bases separated the two germline ends. The CDR3 contains 12 residues.

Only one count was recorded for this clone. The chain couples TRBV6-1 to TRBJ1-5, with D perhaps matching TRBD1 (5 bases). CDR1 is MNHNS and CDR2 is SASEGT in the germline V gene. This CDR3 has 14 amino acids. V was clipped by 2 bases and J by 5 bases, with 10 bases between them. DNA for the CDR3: TGTGCCAGCAGTGAAAACAGGCAGGATCAGCCCCAGCATTTT. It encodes CASSENRQDQPQHF.

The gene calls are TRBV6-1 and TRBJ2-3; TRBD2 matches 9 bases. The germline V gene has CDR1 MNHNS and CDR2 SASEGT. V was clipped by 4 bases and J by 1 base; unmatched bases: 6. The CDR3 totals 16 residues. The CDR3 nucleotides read TGTGCCAGCAGTGGGTGGGCTAGCGGGGGCACAGATACGCAGTATTTT. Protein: CASSGWASGGTDTQYF.

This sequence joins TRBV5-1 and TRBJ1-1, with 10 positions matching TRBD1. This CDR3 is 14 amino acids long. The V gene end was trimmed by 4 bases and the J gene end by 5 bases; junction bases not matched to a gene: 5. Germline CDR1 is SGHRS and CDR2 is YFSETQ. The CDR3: CASSHGQGGTEAFF. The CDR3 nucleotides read TGCGCCAGCAGCCACGGACAGGGGGGGACTGAAGCTTTCTTT.

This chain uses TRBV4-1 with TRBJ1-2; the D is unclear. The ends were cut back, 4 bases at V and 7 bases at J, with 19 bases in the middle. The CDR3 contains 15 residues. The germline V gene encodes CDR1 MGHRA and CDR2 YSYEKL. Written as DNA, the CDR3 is TGCGCCAGCAGCCCGACATCCGAAGGGAGGCCTGGCTACACCTTC. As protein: CASSPTSEGRPGYTF.

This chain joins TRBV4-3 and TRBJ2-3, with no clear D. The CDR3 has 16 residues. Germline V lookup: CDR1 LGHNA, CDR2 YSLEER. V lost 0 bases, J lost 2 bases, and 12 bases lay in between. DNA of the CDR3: TGCGCCAGCAGCCAAGATAGTTTGAGGAACACAGATACGCAGTATTTT. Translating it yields CASSQDSLRNTDTQYF.

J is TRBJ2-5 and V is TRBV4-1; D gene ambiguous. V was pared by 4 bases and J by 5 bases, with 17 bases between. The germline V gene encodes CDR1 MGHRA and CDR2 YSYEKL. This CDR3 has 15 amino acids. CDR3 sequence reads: CASSPLPGDGETQYF. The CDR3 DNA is TGCGCCAGCAGCCCACTCCCAGGCGATGGGGAGACCCAGTACTTC.